Below, one T cell receptor beta chain is given with its context. This entry comes from a study of blood T cell repertoires in COVID-19. As for the study in general: The United States, Italy and Spain provided the acute and convalescent COVID-19 samples.

V was cut by 0 bases and J by 4 bases, with 13 bases left in between. The CDR3 consists of 15 residues. CDR1 and CDR2 (germline): MNHEY, SVGAGI. Clones were sequenced by immunoSEQ multiplex PCR, and TCRdb holds only the in-frame ones, with some missing. The sample shows hundreds of thousands of clones, around nine tenths of them seen only once. The sequence was collected from a woman in her twenties or thirties with COVID-19, enrolled during active disease. The source material was peripheral blood. The chain joins TRBV6-5 to TRBJ2-7; D remains ambiguous. The CDR3 spells CASSYSEAFVYEQYF. The CDR3 DNA follows: TGTGCCAGCAGTTACTCTGAGGCTTTTGTTTACGAGCAGTACTTC.